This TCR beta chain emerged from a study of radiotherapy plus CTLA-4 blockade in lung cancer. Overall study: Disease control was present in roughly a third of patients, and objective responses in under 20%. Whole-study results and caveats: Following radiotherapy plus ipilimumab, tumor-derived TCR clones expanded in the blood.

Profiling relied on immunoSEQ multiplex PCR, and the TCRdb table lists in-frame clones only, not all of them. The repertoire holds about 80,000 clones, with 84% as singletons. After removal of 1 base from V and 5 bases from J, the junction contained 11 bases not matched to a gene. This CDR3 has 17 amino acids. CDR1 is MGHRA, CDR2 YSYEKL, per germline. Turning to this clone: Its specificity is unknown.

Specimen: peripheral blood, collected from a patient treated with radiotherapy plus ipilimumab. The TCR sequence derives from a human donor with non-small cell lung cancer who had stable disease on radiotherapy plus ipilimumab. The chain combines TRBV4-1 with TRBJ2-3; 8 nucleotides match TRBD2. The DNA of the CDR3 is TGCGCCAGCAGCCAAGCCGGGACGGGGGGGCACGAAGATACGCAGTATTTT. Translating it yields CASSQAGTGGHEDTQYF.